One and the same sample provided the 24 T cell receptor beta chains below, sequenced in a study of graft-versus-host responses after intestinal transplantation. Their target antigens are unknown. This table comes from immunoSEQ multiplex PCR, and its TCRdb copy is limited to in-frame clones, with some not included. The sample has around 84,000 clones, 75% to 90% seen once. This specimen consisted of unstimulated CD8+ T cells sorted from spleen or lymph node cells, obtained before intestinal transplant. The receptors here all came from a human donor who received an intestinal transplant.

The rearrangement joins TRBV6-5 to TRBJ2-3; no firm D call. Trimming pared 5 bases from V and 6 bases from J, leaving 15 bases between. The germline V gene has CDR1 MNHEY and CDR2 SVGAGI. CDR3 size: 14 residues. CDR3: CASSEFSFWDTQYF. CDR3 bases: TGTGCCAGCAGTGAATTCTCTTTCTGGGATACGCAGTATTTT.

The CDR3 sequence is CASSSISTDTQYF. For the CDR3, the DNA is TGTGCCAGCAGCTCGATCAGCACAGATACGCAGTATTTT. The V and J genes are TRBV7-3 and TRBJ2-3; no clear D. This CDR3 is 13 amino acids long. Trimming shortened V by 4 bases and J by 0 bases, and 5 bases separated the two germline ends. CDR1 and CDR2 from the germline V gene are SGHTA and FQGTGA. Filled out from reference TRBV7-3 and TRBJ2-3, the complete variable domain reads GAGVSQTPSNKVTEKGKYVELRCDPISGHTALYWYRQSLGQGPEFLIYFQGTGAADDSGLPNDRFFAVRPEGSVSTLKIQRTERGDSAVYLCASSSISTDTQYFGPGTRLTVL.

The V and J genes are TRBV27 and TRBJ1-1; 7 bases map to TRBD1. Germline CDR1 is MNHEY and CDR2 is SMNVEV (reference sequence). The CDR3 is 13 amino acids. Losses at the gene ends were 8 bases for V and 1 base for J; bases not matched to a gene: 4. CDR3 loop: CASVSGGNTEAFF. The DNA for the CDR3 is TGTGCCAGCGTTTCAGGGGGGAACACTGAAGCTTTCTTT.

This clone is a singleton in its sample. The V gene is TRBV23-1, the J gene TRBJ2-7, with D possibly being TRBD1 or TRBD2 (5 bases each). TRBV23-1 is an open reading frame, and its role is uncertain. V was cut by 0 bases and J by 0 bases, with 9 bases left in between. The CDR3 is 15 residues long. CDR3 coding DNA: TGCGCCAGCAGTCAATCGGGGGATCTCTCCTACGAGCAGTACTTC. Translating gives CASSQSGDLSYEQYF.

The chain carries TRBV6-5 and TRBJ1-2; D not certain. V was cut by 5 bases and J by 1 base, with 5 bases left in between. CDR3 length: 12 amino acids. Germline V gene lookup returns CDR1 MNHEY and CDR2 SVGAGI. The CDR3 region is CASSEINYGYTF. The CDR3 DNA follows: TGTGCCAGCAGTGAAATTAACTATGGCTACACCTTC.

V gene TRBV10-3 combines with J gene TRBJ2-7; 7 bases map to TRBD1. Losses at the gene ends were 11 bases for V and 3 bases for J; bases not matched to a gene: 7. The CDR3 spans 12 residues. Germline V gene lookup returns CDR1 ENHRY and CDR2 SYGVKD. CDR3 sequence reads: CAPYDRDYEQYF. The DNA for the CDR3 is TGTGCCCCCTATGACAGGGACTACGAGCAGTACTTC.

V gene TRBV4-1 combines with J gene TRBJ2-5; 7 positions match TRBD1. Germline CDR1 MGHRA, CDR2 YSYEKL. J was trimmed by 2 bases and V by 1 base; bases with no gene match: 4. The CDR3 consists of 15 residues. Here the CDR3 reads CASSQVGTDQETQYF. The CDR3 DNA sequence: TGCGCCAGCAGCCAAGTCGGGACAGATCAAGAGACCCAGTACTTC.

The chain couples TRBV27 to TRBJ1-4; the D gene is possibly TRBD1 (5 bases). This CDR3 has 13 residues. Germline V lookup: CDR1 MNHEY, CDR2 SMNVEV (reference sequence). The V gene lost 4 bases and the J gene lost 7 bases, with 10 bases spanning the gap. This CDR3 reads CASSWGGSEKLFF. The DNA of the CDR3 is TGTGCCAGCAGTTGGGGGGGGTCTGAAAAACTGTTTTTT.

This clone was seen just once. This rearrangement joins TRBV5-1 to TRBJ2-5, with D tentatively TRBD1 or TRBD2 (6 bases each). V was pared by 0 bases and J by 5 bases, with 14 bases between. Germline V gene data show CDR1 as SGHRS and CDR2 as YFSETQ. CDR3 length: 15 amino acids. In DNA form, the CDR3 reads TGCGCCAGCAGCTTGGAAGGGGGGCAGTGGGAGACCCAGTACTTC. This gives the protein CASSLEGGQWETQYF.

This chain's CDR3 is CASSLGLGGNQPQHF. The CDR3 nucleotides are TGTGCCAGCAGCTTGGGTTTAGGGGGCAATCAGCCCCAGCATTTT. V gene TRBV5-5 combines with J gene TRBJ1-5; TRBD1 might be the D (5 bases). Trimming took 0 bases from V and 2 from J, leaving 9 bases between them. CDR1 is SGHKS and CDR2 is YYEKEE in the germline V gene (reference sequence). The CDR3 consists of 15 residues. Supplemented by reference TRBV5-5 and TRBJ1-5, the full variable domain reads DAGVTQSPTHLIKTRGQQVTLRCSPISGHKSVSWYQQVLGQGPQFIFQYYEKEERGRGNFPDRFSARQFPNYSSELNVNALLLGDSALYLCASSLGLGGNQPQHFGDGTRLSIL.

On this clone: The same CDR3 arises from other DNA sequences in this sample as well. V and J are TRBV30 and TRBJ2-7, with D tentatively TRBD1 (6 bases). Trimming left V 2 bases short and J 7 bases short, with 18 bases between. The germline V gene encodes CDR1 GTSNPN and CDR2 SVGIG (reference sequence). The length of the CDR3 is 14 residues. CDR3: CAWSHFDRPGEQYF. The DNA for the CDR3 is TGTGCCTGGAGTCATTTTGACAGGCCGGGGGAGCAGTACTTC.

The CDR3 DNA follows: TGTGCCATCAGTGATGTAGGCTTGCGAGAGGCTTTCTTT. Its protein product is CAISDVGLREAFF. The chain couples TRBV10-3 to TRBJ1-1; D remains ambiguous. Trimming removed 3 bases at V and 11 bases at J, with 16 bases between. Germline V lookup: CDR1 ENHRY, CDR2 SYGVKD. This CDR3 contains 13 residues.

This chain joins TRBV6-5 and TRBJ1-2, with D unresolved. The ends were cut back, 6 bases at V and 8 bases at J, with 16 bases in the middle. CDR3 length: 13 amino acids. Germline loops: CDR1 MNHEY, CDR2 SVGAGI. CDR3 loop: CASSLGLTQGYTF. CDR3 in DNA: TGTGCCAGCAGCCTAGGGCTAACTCAGGGCTACACCTTC.

The rearrangement joins TRBV10-1 to TRBJ2-3; D may be TRBD1 (5 bases). The CDR3 has 15 residues. V lost 1 base and J lost 1, with 9 bases in between. The germline CDR1 and CDR2 sequences are WNHNN and SYGVQD (reference sequence). CDR3 in amino acids: CASSECPGCTDTQYF. The CDR3 nucleotides read TGCGCCAGCAGTGAGTGCCCAGGGTGCACAGATACGCAGTATTTT.

This clone occurred a few times. The CDR3 protein is CASSLGTSGNEQFF. The CDR3 DNA sequence: TGTGCCAGCAGCCTCGGGACTAGCGGGAATGAGCAGTTCTTC. The chain combines TRBV5-6 with TRBJ2-1; 12 bases fit TRBD2. The CDR3 totals 14 residues. From germline, CDR1 is SGHDT and CDR2 YYEEEE. V shed 4 bases and J 7 bases; nucleotides not matched to a gene: 3. The whole variable domain, remainder taken from reference TRBV5-6 and TRBJ2-1, is DAGVTQSPTHLIKTRGQQVTLRCSPKSGHDTVSWYQQALGQGPQFIFQYYEEEERQRGNFPDRFSGHQFPNYSSELNVNALLLGDSALYLCASSLGTSGNEQFFGPGTRLTVL.

This clone was seen a handful of times. The V and J genes are TRBV11-2 and TRBJ2-4; 7 nucleotides line up with TRBD2. The CDR3 length is 13 residues. In germline, CDR1 is SGHAT, CDR2 FQNNGV. The V segment lost 1 base and the J segment 6 bases; nucleotides outside the gene matches: 0. The CDR3 sequence: CASSLAGGNIQYF. CDR3 DNA: TGTGCCAGCAGCTTAGCGGGGGGAAACATTCAGTACTTC.

This clone was detected only once. Sequence at one end of the junction differs from germline and may be a read error. This chain joins TRBV6-5 and TRBJ1-2, with 7 positions matching TRBD1. The CDR3 has 15 residues. CDR1 and CDR2 (germline): MNHEY, SVGAGI. CDR3 coding DNA: TGTGCCAGCTGCTTCAACAGGGGTGATAACTATGGCTGCACCTTC. This codes for CASCFNRGDNYGCTF.

The chain combines TRBV11-3 with TRBJ2-4; unclear D gene. This CDR3 spans 12 amino acids. Germline-derived CDR1 and CDR2 are SGHNT and YENEEA. Trimming cost V 5 bases and J 6 bases, with 8 bases left between them. The CDR3 DNA follows: TGTGCCAGCAGCCCCACACGAAACATTCAGTACTTC. Its translation: CASSPTRNIQYF.

This rearrangement joins TRBV2 to TRBJ2-7; D is uncertain. Between the trimmed V and J ends, which lost 3 bases and 6 bases, there was a span of 9 bases. This CDR3 has 12 residues. The germline gives CDR1 SNHLY, CDR2 FYNNEI. The CDR3 reads CASSDLVVEQYF. CDR3 bases: TGTGCCAGCAGTGACTTGGTGGTCGAGCAGTACTTC.

The CDR3 sequence is CASSPRDYPLHEQFF. The CDR3 DNA reads TGTGCCAGCAGCCCAAGGGACTATCCATTACACGAGCAGTTCTTC. The chain employs TRBV7-3 and TRBJ2-1; 7 bases line up with TRBD2. This CDR3 has 15 amino acids. After removal of 5 bases from V and 10 bases from J, the junction contained 14 bases not matched to a gene. Per germline, CDR1 SGHTA and CDR2 FQGTGA.

This chain links TRBV7-6 with TRBJ2-1; perhaps TRBD2 as D (6 bases). The CDR3 has 15 residues. CDR1 SGHVS and CDR2 FNYEAQ come from the germline V gene. V lost 1 base, J lost 2 bases, and 9 bases lay in between. The CDR3 region is CASSLDGGAYNEQFF. The CDR3 DNA sequence: TGTGCCAGCAGCTTAGACGGCGGGGCCTACAATGAGCAGTTCTTC.

The chain links TRBV4-1 to TRBJ1-2; the D gene is possibly TRBD1 (6 bases). The V end lost 0 bases, the J end lost 4 bases, and 9 bases lay between the germline ends. The germline V gene has CDR1 MGHRA and CDR2 YSYEKL. This CDR3 contains 14 residues. The CDR3 sequence: CASSQDRGGYGYTF. The DNA of the CDR3 is TGCGCCAGCAGCCAAGATCGAGGGGGCTATGGCTACACCTTC.

J is TRBJ2-1 and V is TRBV2; 8 bases fit TRBD1. V gave up 5 bases and J gave up 3 bases; unmatched junction bases: 9. CDR3 size: 16 residues. CDR1 is SNHLY, CDR2 FYNNEI, per germline. CDR3 amino acids: CASSLDGTGDYNEQFF. CDR3 DNA: TGTGCCAGCAGTCTGGACGGGACAGGCGACTACAATGAGCAGTTCTTC.

The chain is built from TRBV5-8 and TRBJ2-7; 7 nucleotides agree with TRBD1. Losses at the gene ends were 1 base for V and 2 bases for J; bases not matched to a gene: 6. Germline assignment: CDR1 SGHTS and CDR2 YDEGEE. This CDR3 contains 15 residues. The CDR3 bases are TGTGCCAGCAGCTTGTCTCGGACAGGCGCCTACGAGCAGTACTTC. Translation gives CASSLSRTGAYEQYF. Filled out from reference TRBV5-8 and TRBJ2-7, the complete variable domain reads EAGVTQSPTHLIKTRGQQATLRCSPISGHTSVYWYQQALGLGLQFLLWYDEGEERNRGNFPPRFSGRQFPNYSSELNVNALELEDSALYLCASSLSRTGAYEQYFGPGTRLTVT.